The sequence of this TCR beta chain was determined in a study of T cell repertoires in aging, cancer and after chemotherapy. This CDR3 is 16 amino acids long. With 8 bases removed from V and 0 bases from J, the gap between germline ends came to 19 bases. Per germline, CDR1 MNHEY and CDR2 SVGAGI. A mixed TRB-A/B primer pool amplified rearranged TRB by multiplex touch-down PCR. In TCRdb, the multiplex PCR reads were re-called with MiXCR into one record per CDR3 protein. Counted here are some 3,100 distinct CDR3 sequences, more than 25% occurring once; the ten biggest clones make up about 8.1%. TCR beta rearrangements were amplified from peripheral blood genomic DNA. This clonotype is termed medium-sized (0.01 to 0.1%).

The chain carries TRBV6-5 and TRBJ1-2; D perhaps matches TRBD1 (5 bases). Sequenced material: blood. This receptor was taken from a human donor with a solid tumor. DNA of the CDR3: TGTGCCAGCGGAACCTTCTCCGGGGGATCTAACTATGGCTACACCTTC. This sequence encodes CASGTFSGGSNYGYTF.